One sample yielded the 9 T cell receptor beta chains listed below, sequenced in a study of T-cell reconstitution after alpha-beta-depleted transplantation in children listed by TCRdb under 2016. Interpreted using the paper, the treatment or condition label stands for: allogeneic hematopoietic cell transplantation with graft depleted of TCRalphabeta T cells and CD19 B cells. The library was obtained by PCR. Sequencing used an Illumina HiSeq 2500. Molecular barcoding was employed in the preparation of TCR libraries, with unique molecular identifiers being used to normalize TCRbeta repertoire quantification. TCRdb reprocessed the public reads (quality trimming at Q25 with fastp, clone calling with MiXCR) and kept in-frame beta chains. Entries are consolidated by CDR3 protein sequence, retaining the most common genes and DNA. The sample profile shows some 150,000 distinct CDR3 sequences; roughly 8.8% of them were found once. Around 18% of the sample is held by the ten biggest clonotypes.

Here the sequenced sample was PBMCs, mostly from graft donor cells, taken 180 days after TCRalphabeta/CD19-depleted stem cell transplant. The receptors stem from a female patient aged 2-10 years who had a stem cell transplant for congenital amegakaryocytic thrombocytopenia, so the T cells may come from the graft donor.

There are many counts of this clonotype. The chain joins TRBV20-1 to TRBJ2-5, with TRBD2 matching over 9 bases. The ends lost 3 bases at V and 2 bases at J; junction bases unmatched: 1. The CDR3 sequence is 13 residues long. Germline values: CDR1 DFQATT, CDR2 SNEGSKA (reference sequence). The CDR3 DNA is TGCAGTGCTAGGACTAGCGGACAAGAGACCCAGTACTTC. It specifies CSARTSGQETQYF.

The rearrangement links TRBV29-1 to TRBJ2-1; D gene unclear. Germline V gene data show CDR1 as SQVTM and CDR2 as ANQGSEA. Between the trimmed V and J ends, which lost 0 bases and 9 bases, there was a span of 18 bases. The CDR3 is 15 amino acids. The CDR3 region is CSVEEDNLQLIEQFF. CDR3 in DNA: TGCAGCGTTGAAGAGGATAATCTTCAATTGATTGAGCAGTTCTTC.

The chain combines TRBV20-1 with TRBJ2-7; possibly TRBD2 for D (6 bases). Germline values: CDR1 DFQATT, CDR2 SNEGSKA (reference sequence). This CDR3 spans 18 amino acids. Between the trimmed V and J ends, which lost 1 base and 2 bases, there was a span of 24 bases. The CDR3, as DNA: TGCAGTGCTAGAGGGGCTACCGGGAGTTCCCTTGTTACCTACGAGCAGTACTTC. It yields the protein CSARGATGSSLVTYEQYF.

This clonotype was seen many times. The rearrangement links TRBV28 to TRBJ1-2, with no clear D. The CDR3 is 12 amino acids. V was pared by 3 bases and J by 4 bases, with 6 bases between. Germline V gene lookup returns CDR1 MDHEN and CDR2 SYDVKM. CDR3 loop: CASSFQSYGYTF. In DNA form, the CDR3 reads TGTGCCAGCAGTTTTCAGTCCTATGGCTACACCTTC.

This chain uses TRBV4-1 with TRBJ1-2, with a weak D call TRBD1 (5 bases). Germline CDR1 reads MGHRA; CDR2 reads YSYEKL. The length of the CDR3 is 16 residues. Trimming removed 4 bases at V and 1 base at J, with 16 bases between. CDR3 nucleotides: TGCGCCAGCAGCCCTGGGGGGGTCCTATTTAACTATGGCTACACCTTC. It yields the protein CASSPGGVLFNYGYTF.

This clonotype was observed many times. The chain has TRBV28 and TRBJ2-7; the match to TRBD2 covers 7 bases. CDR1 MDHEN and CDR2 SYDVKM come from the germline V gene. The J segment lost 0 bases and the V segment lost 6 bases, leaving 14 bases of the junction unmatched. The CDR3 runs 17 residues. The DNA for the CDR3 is TGTGCCAGCAGCCCCTTGGGTGGCGGGGGAAGCTCCTACGAGCAGTACTTC. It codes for CASSPLGGGGSSYEQYF. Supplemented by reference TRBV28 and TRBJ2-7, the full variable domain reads DVKVTQSSRYLVKRTGEKVFLECVQDMDHENMFWYRQDPGLGLRLIYFSYDVKMKEKGDIPEGYSVSREKKERFSLILESASTNQTSMYLCASSPLGGGGSSYEQYFGPGTRLTVT.

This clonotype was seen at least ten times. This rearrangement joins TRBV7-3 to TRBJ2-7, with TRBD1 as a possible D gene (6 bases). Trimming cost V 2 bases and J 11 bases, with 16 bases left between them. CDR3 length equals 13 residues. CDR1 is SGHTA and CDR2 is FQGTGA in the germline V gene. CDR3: CASSLEGEGRKYF. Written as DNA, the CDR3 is TGTGCCAGCAGCTTAGAGGGGGAAGGTCGGAAGTACTTC.

This chain's CDR3 is CASSFHGHEQYF. CDR3 in DNA: TGTGCCAGCAGCTTTCACGGCCACGAGCAGTACTTC. The rearrangement links TRBV7-2 to TRBJ2-7; D is unclear. CDR3 length equals 12 residues. Germline CDR1 reads SGHTA; CDR2 reads FQGNSA. Trimming removed 3 bases from V and 5 bases from J, with 8 bases in between.

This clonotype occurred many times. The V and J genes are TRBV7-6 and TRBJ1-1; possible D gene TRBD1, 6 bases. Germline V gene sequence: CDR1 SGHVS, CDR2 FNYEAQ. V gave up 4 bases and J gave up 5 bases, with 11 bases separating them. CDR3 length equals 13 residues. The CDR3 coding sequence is TGTGCCAGCAGCTCGCCAGGGGAGACTGAAGCTTTCTTT. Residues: CASSSPGETEAFF.